Included here is one T cell receptor (beta chain) sequence, with context. The sample originates from a study of shared clonotypes between healthy human individuals. Method: immunoSEQ multiplex PCR; TCRdb's copy keeps in-frame clones and lacks some. The sample comprises some 2,500,000 clones, roughly 93% of which are singletons, and approximately 0.37% rests with the top ten. CDR1 is SGHNT, CDR2 YYREEE, per germline (reference sequence). Trimming cost V 0 bases and J 13 bases; bases outside gene matches: 4. This CDR3 is built from 12 residues. Sample: naive CD4+ T cells from PBMCs. As to subset: CD45RA+ positively selected. The chain employs TRBV5-4 and TRBJ2-4; 7 bases are shared with TRBD2. The clonotype originates from a young man in good health. Some clones in this sample may be carry-over from other donors' samples. CDR3 in DNA: TGTGCCAGCAGCTTGGACCTAGCGGTCCAGTACTTC. Protein product: CASSLDLAVQYF.